The 16 T cell receptor beta chains in this list originate from one sample, sequenced in a study of blood T cell repertoires in COVID-19. Some clones are missing from TCRdb's copy, which holds only in-frame ones; the method was immunoSEQ multiplex PCR. The sample holds more than 300,000 clones; approximately 87% are singletons and the top ten take more than 5%. The sample comprised peripheral blood. These receptors came from a woman aged 45-65 years with COVID-19, enrolled during active disease.

V and J are TRBV7-3 and TRBJ2-1, with a possible D match to TRBD2 (6 bases). Looked up from germline, CDR1 is SGHTA and CDR2 is FQGTGA. The CDR3 is made up of 19 amino acids. V gave up 3 bases and J gave up 3 bases, with 24 bases separating them. The CDR3 nucleotides read TGTGCCAGCAGCTTCCCCTCTGTCGGCGGGGCGGCGGACTACAATGAGCAGTTCTTC. Translation gives CASSFPSVGGAADYNEQFF.

CDR3 amino acids: CASTMGTSGASYEQYF. In DNA, the CDR3 is TGTGCCAGTACCATGGGGACTAGCGGGGCCTCCTACGAGCAGTACTTC. The chain combines TRBV19 with TRBJ2-7; TRBD2 matches 13 bases. This CDR3 is built from 16 residues. V was pared by 7 bases and J by 0 bases, with 6 bases of the junction left unmatched. Germline CDR1 reads LNHDA; CDR2 reads SQIVND (reference sequence).

The genes are TRBV4-1 and TRBJ1-2; weak D call: TRBD1 (6 bases). CDR1 is MGHRA, CDR2 YSYEKL, per germline. V lost 3 bases and J 5 bases, leaving 19 bases between the germline ends. The CDR3 length is 16 residues. CDR3 region: CASSQPRGGAGYGYTF. CDR3 in DNA: TGCGCCAGCAGCCAGCCAAGGGGGGGGGCGGGATATGGCTACACCTTC.

The CDR3 DNA sequence: TGTGCCAGCAGCCTGACAGCCTATGGCTACACCTTC. This gives the protein CASSLTAYGYTF. V is TRBV11-2 and J is TRBJ1-2; a possible D gene is TRBD1 (5 bases). This CDR3 has 12 residues. Germline V CDR1 and CDR2: SGHAT, FQNNGV. V dropped 5 bases and J dropped 4 bases, with 8 bases sitting between them.

V and J are TRBV5-5 and TRBJ2-5, with D possibly TRBD2 on 6 matching bases. V gave up 3 bases and J gave up 0 bases, with 12 bases separating them. This CDR3 spans 15 amino acids. Germline V gene sequence: CDR1 SGHKS, CDR2 YYEKEE (reference sequence). The CDR3 DNA reads TGTGCCAGCAGCTCCGGGACTCTCTACCAAGAGACCCAGTACTTC. Residues: CASSSGTLYQETQYF.

This chain connects TRBV14 to TRBJ2-1; weak D call: TRBD2 (5 bases). V lost 3 bases and J 13 bases, leaving 25 bases between the germline ends. Germline loops: CDR1 SGHDN, CDR2 FVKESK. This CDR3 has 16 amino acids. In nucleotides, the CDR3 is TGTGCCAGCAGCCAGGACCGGGCCGGGGATTTCTCAAGTCAGTTCTTC. Translating it yields CASSQDRAGDFSSQFF.

The chain recombines TRBV6-5 with TRBJ2-7, with D unresolved. Germline loops: CDR1 MNHEY, CDR2 SVGAGI. The ends were cut back, 8 bases at V and 3 bases at J, with 11 bases in the middle. The CDR3 spans 12 residues. The CDR3 DNA reads TGTGCCAGCGCTGATCTAGACTACGAGCAGTACTTC. As protein: CASADLDYEQYF.

The chain uses TRBV7-2 and TRBJ2-5; D perhaps matches TRBD2 (6 bases). This CDR3 has 16 residues. Trimming cost V 6 bases and J 5 bases, with 22 bases left between them. Germline V gene sequence: CDR1 SGHTA, CDR2 FQGNSA. In nucleotides, the CDR3 is TGTGCCAGCAGGCCCGGGGTCGGGGGAAAGTTGGAGACCCAGTACTTC. This sequence encodes CASRPGVGGKLETQYF.

The chain uses TRBV5-8 and TRBJ2-5; 11 bases fit TRBD2. This CDR3 has 17 amino acids. Germline assignment: CDR1 SGHTS and CDR2 YDEGEE. Trimming removed 2 bases from V and 3 bases from J; junction bases left unmatched: 9. The CDR3 DNA is TGTGCCAGCAGCTTAGGCCTAGCGGGAGGTTCTGAAGAGACCCAGTACTTC. Protein sequence: CASSLGLAGGSEETQYF. Drawing the rest from reference TRBV5-8 and TRBJ2-5, the complete variable domain is EAGVTQSPTHLIKTRGQQATLRCSPISGHTSVYWYQQALGLGLQFLLWYDEGEERNRGNFPPRFSGRQFPNYSSELNVNALELEDSALYLCASSLGLAGGSEETQYFGPGTRLLVL.

About this clone itself: The sample has other DNA sequences that encode this CDR3 too. V usage is TRBV5-1 and J usage is TRBJ1-2; D is possibly TRBD1 (5 bases). Trimming removed 0 bases at V and 0 bases at J, with 9 bases between. Germline CDR1 SGHRS, CDR2 YFSETQ. This CDR3 has 15 amino acids. The CDR3 protein is CASSLAGGANYGYTF. The CDR3 region has the DNA TGCGCCAGCAGCTTGGCCGGGGGAGCTAACTATGGCTACACCTTC.

This chain links TRBV6-5 with TRBJ1-4; no clear D. V was shortened by 8 bases and J by 3 bases, with 7 bases between the two germline ends. CDR1 is MNHEY, CDR2 SVGAGI, per germline. The CDR3 length is 12 residues. CDR3 DNA sequence: TGTGCCAGCTCGGTATCTAATGAAAAACTGTTTTTT. Its translation: CASSVSNEKLFF.

This clone was detected once. DNA of the CDR3: TGTGCCAGCAGCCAGCCAGGCAATCAGCCCCAGCATTTT. Translation gives CASSQPGNQPQHF. This chain links TRBV3-1 (or the pseudogene TRBV3-2) with TRBJ1-5; no definite D call. Per the germline V gene, CDR1 is LGHDT and CDR2 is YNNKEL (reference sequence). CDR3 length: 13 amino acids. Trimming took off 3 bases at V and 2 bases at J, with 5 bases between the two ends.

J is TRBJ1-2 and V is TRBV7-9; 7 nucleotides agree with TRBD1. The CDR3 length is 12 residues. The germline CDR1 and CDR2 sequences are SEHNR and FQNEAQ (reference sequence). V shed 6 bases, J shed 4 bases, and the junction held 2 bases outside the gene matches. The CDR3 loop reads CASSTGAYGYTF. CDR3 bases: TGTGCCAGCAGTACAGGGGCCTATGGCTACACCTTC.

The chain uses TRBV6-2 or TRBV6-3 and TRBJ2-7, with 12 bases lining up with TRBD2. Germline-derived CDR1 and CDR2 are MNHEY and SVGEGT. The ends lost 0 bases at V and 3 bases at J; junction bases unmatched: 9. The CDR3 extends over 18 amino acids. The CDR3 reads CASSYSPWTSGAHYEQYF. The CDR3, as DNA: TGTGCCAGCAGTTACTCTCCTTGGACTAGCGGGGCTCACTACGAGCAGTACTTC.

This chain links TRBV10-3 with TRBJ2-5, with D maybe TRBD1 (6 bases). The CDR3 is 13 residues long. The germline CDR1 and CDR2 sequences are ENHRY and SYGVKD. The germline V and J ends were trimmed by 6 bases and 1 base, with 9 bases remaining between them. CDR3: CAIRDSIQETQYF. CDR3 DNA sequence: TGTGCCATCAGGGACAGCATCCAAGAGACCCAGTACTTC.

The V call is TRBV29-1, the J call TRBJ2-7; 9 bases are shared with TRBD1. The CDR3 totals 13 residues. After removal of 7 bases from V and 4 bases from J, the junction contained 8 bases not matched to a gene. The germline CDR1 and CDR2 sequences are SQVTM and ANQGSEA. The CDR3 is CSAAGTGTYEQYF. DNA of the CDR3: TGCAGCGCTGCGGGGACAGGGACTTACGAGCAGTACTTC.